This T cell receptor (beta chain) was recorded in a study of cytomegalovirus exposure and HLA in healthy donors. Study results and caveats: The majority of TCR sequences were rare, yet some public TCRs appeared in many donors. Associated with cytomegalovirus, according to the listing, were 150 to 200 TCR beta chains.

The repertoire was sequenced with immunoSEQ multiplex PCR; TCRdb's copy has only in-frame clones and lacks some. The table has approximately 160,000 clones, about 90% seen once. As to this clone: Antigen specificity is unknown.

The donors were members of the validation cohort, which comprised 120 subjects and was separate from the first cohort of 730 or so subjects. This CDR3 has 11 residues. V gave up 5 bases and J gave up 5 bases, with 6 bases separating them. Germline V CDR1 and CDR2: SGHAT, FQNNGV. The source material was PBMCs. The sequence was obtained from a woman in her 30s in good health and CMV-seronegative. The chain employs TRBV11-2 and TRBJ2-5, with D hard to call. The DNA of the CDR3 is TGTGCCAGCAGCCTACGCGAGACCCAGTACTTC. It codes for CASSLRETQYF.